The 3 T cell receptor beta chains given below trace back to one sample, sequenced in a study of CD8+ T cells in alopecia areata. TCR sequencing used cDNA made by reverse transcription of extracted RNA. Sequenced by immunoSEQ multiplex PCR; TCRdb stores in-frame clones only, minus some. The sample carries roughly 120,000 clones, roughly 58% recorded once. The treatment here: oral pan-JAK inhibitor, 5-10 mg twice daily. The input for sequencing was CD8+ T cells sorted from blood, taken at week 4, from a patient treated with tofacitinib. The receptors come from a human donor with alopecia areata.

This clone was picked up a small number of times. The chain is built from TRBV27 and TRBJ2-5; D call uncertain. The V gene lost 1 base and the J gene lost 4 bases, with 10 bases spanning the gap. Per the germline V gene, CDR1 is MNHEY and CDR2 is SMNVEV (reference sequence). The CDR3 is 14 amino acids. The CDR3 bases are TGTGCCAGCAGTTTATATGGCACTGGAGAGACCCAGTACTTC. It encodes CASSLYGTGETQYF.

V is TRBV30 and J is TRBJ2-7; 8 bases are shared with TRBD1. Germline V CDR1 and CDR2: GTSNPN, SVGIG (reference sequence). This CDR3 has 13 amino acids. J gave up 4 bases and V 2 bases, and 4 bases lay outside the gene matches. The CDR3 is CAWSSTGGYEQYF. Here the CDR3 DNA reads TGTGCCTGGAGTTCTACAGGGGGGTACGAGCAGTACTTC.

This clone showed up just a few times. V and J are TRBV6-5 and TRBJ1-3, with 7 bases identical to TRBD1. V gave up 5 bases and J gave up 0 bases; unmatched junction bases: 4. The CDR3 extends over 15 amino acids. In germline, CDR1 is MNHEY, CDR2 SVGAGI. In DNA form, the CDR3 reads TGTGCCAGCAGTCCAGGGGGGTACTCTGGAAACACCATATATTTT. Protein: CASSPGGYSGNTIYF.